The text below deals with one T cell receptor beta chain. Its antigen is undetermined. This sample is part of a study of shared clonotypes between healthy human individuals. Study-wide findings and caveats: Memory subsets had estimated richness that was generally smaller than that of naive subsets.

Germline V gene lookup returns CDR1 MDHEN and CDR2 SYDVKM. V shed 3 bases and J shed 6 bases, with 8 bases lying between them. This CDR3 is built from 12 residues. Sequencing used immunoSEQ multiplex PCR; TCRdb keeps in-frame clones, though not all of them. The sample has about 1.5 million clones, roughly 98% seen once. This TCR was recovered from a man aged 25-40 years in good health. The sequenced sample consisted of naive CD4+ T cells sorted from blood. Subset: CD45RA+ positively selected. The rearrangement joins TRBV28 to TRBJ1-1; maybe TRBD1 (6 bases). The CDR3 reads CASSLSGAEAFF. CDR3 nucleotide sequence: TGTGCCAGCAGTTTGTCAGGGGCTGAAGCTTTCTTT. Full variable domain (outside the CDR3, taken from reference TRBV28 and TRBJ1-1): DVKVTQSSRYLVKRTGEKVFLECVQDMDHENMFWYRQDPGLGLRLIYFSYDVKMKEKGDIPEGYSVSREKKERFSLILESASTNQTSMYLCASSLSGAEAFFGQGTRLTVV.